This record covers a single T cell receptor beta chain. The protocol was immunoSEQ multiplex PCR, while the TCRdb copy is restricted to in-frame clones and leaves out a portion. This table has about 300,000 clones, more than 85% appearing once. With 4 bases removed from V and 2 bases from J, the gap between germline ends came to 15 bases. This CDR3 has 16 residues. Germline CDR1 MNHEY, CDR2 SVGEGT. The data originate from a study of blood T cell repertoires in COVID-19. This sequence originates from a man between 65 and 80 years old with acute or convalescent COVID-19. The sequenced material came from peripheral blood. The rearrangement joins TRBV6-2 or TRBV6-3 to TRBJ1-5, with D possibly TRBD1 on 5 matching bases. The CDR3, as DNA: TGTGCCAGCAGTTCCTTCAAGCGGGGGGGCAATCAGCCCCAGCATTTT. Its translation is CASSSFKRGGNQPQHF.